Included here is one TCR beta chain sequence, with context. The data stem from a study of blood T cell repertoires in COVID-19. Whole-study context: From the United States, Italy and Spain came samples of acute and convalescent COVID-19.

CDR1 is SGHRS, CDR2 YFSETQ, per germline. Trimming stripped 4 bases from V and 0 bases from J, with 19 bases between. The CDR3 sequence is 17 residues long. How the authors handled the data: Reference gene primer amplification gave estimated nucleated cell counts. Libraries were prepared by immunoSEQ multiplex PCR; TCRdb keeps only in-frame clonotypes and omits some of them. That table furnishes V, J and clone size, whereas the DNA furnished D and trimming. The table includes some 72,000 clones, roughly 89% detected once. The sequence derives from a man aged 45 to 65 with active COVID-19. The chain joins TRBV5-1 to TRBJ2-5; a possible D gene is TRBD2 (6 bases). Material: peripheral blood. This chain's CDR3 is CASSPSEGAAYQETQYF. The CDR3 DNA follows: TGCGCCAGCAGCCCTTCGGAGGGAGCGGCCTACCAAGAGACCCAGTACTTC. Full variable domain (outside the CDR3, taken from reference TRBV5-1 and TRBJ2-5): KAGVTQTPRYLIKTRGQQVTLSCSPISGHRSVSWYQQTPGQGLQFLFEYFSETQRNKGNFPGRFSGRQFSNSRSEMNVSTLELGDSALYLCASSPSEGAAYQETQYFGPGTRLLVL.